This TCR beta chain came from a study of T cells in Graves' hyperthyroidism and ophthalmopathy. Study details: The initial diagnosis was the point when peripheral blood was collected, ahead of any treatment.

RNA transcripts gave rise to amplified TCR beta CDR3 regions. HTBI primers were used for first-round RT-PCR of the TCR CDR3. TCRdb ran MiXCR on the multiplex PCR reads and lists one entry per CDR3 protein. The sample holds about 590,000 distinct CDR3 sequences, around a sixth seen once. Trimming took 3 bases from V and 4 from J, leaving 16 bases between them. Germline CDR1 reads GTSNPN; CDR2 reads SVGIG (reference sequence). The CDR3 extends over 14 amino acids. In its sample, this clonotype was seen many times. This chain joins TRBV30 and TRBJ2-7; D is perhaps TRBD1 (5 bases). The specimen was blood. The source of this sequence is a woman younger than 45 with Graves' hyperthyroidism. The CDR3 nucleotides read TGTGCCTGGAGGGCAGCTGGAAGGGGATACGAGCAGTACTTC. It specifies CAWRAAGRGYEQYF.